This record concerns one T cell receptor (beta chain) sequence. Its antigen is as yet unknown. The sample belongs to a study of cytomegalovirus exposure and HLA in healthy donors. Findings and limits, study-wide: The finding came from a later analysis; first-cohort TCR clusters tended to co-occur in the roughly 120 validation repertoires. In vitro, three CMV-associated chains proved specific for CMV antigens. Reports described diagnosis of cytomegalovirus status by the classifier as highly specific and sensitive.

V was shortened by 11 bases and J by 2 bases, with 15 bases between the two germline ends. This CDR3 has 13 amino acids. Germline-derived CDR1 and CDR2 are ENHRY and SYGVKD. Sequencing was performed with immunoSEQ multiplex PCR; in TCRdb, only in-frame clones are kept and a portion is missing. The repertoire holds hundreds of thousands of clones, with 88% as singletons. The receptor comes from a woman between 18 and 29 years old in good health and CMV-seronegative. Specimen: PBMCs. The chain links TRBV10-3 to TRBJ1-1, with D hard to call. This CDR3 is CASKGGSNTEAFF. The CDR3 DNA follows: TGTGCCTCCAAAGGAGGGAGTAACACTGAAGCTTTCTTT.